This TCR beta chain was identified during a study of cytomegalovirus exposure and HLA in healthy donors. The study, taken as a whole, reports: A later analysis linked a missense DCLRE1C variant to TCR beta V- and J-gene trimming.

PCR involved 60 Vbeta and 13 Jbeta primers. Assay used: immunoSEQ multiplex PCR; TCRdb lists only in-frame clones, some missing. The sample yields about 270,000 clones, roughly two thirds seen once. Trimming cost V 3 bases and J 2 bases, with 11 bases left between them. Germline CDR1 and CDR2: LNHDA and SQIVND (reference sequence). This CDR3 has 16 residues. On this clone itself: Its cognate antigen is unknown.

The TCR was taken from a female donor in good health and CMV-seronegative. The sample consisted of PBMCs. The chain recombines TRBV19 with TRBJ2-6; D not resolved. The CDR3 bases are TGTGCCAGTAGTATCACCAGGCAGGCTGGGGCCAACGTCCTGACTTTC. Its translation is CASSITRQAGANVLTF.